The 20 T cell receptor beta chains below were found in one sample sequenced in a study of blood T cell repertoires in COVID-19. Libraries were prepared by immunoSEQ multiplex PCR; TCRdb keeps only in-frame clonotypes and omits some of them. The repertoire holds approximately 170,000 clones, with 83% as singletons. The sequenced material came from peripheral blood. Receptors were obtained from an elderly woman with acute or convalescent COVID-19.

The chain combines TRBV4-3 with TRBJ1-1; D is unresolved. With 0 bases removed from V and 10 bases from J, the gap between germline ends came to 12 bases. Germline V gives CDR1 LGHNA, CDR2 YSLEER. The CDR3 length is 13 residues. This chain's CDR3 is CASSQDPRTRAFF. CDR3 coding DNA: TGCGCCAGCAGCCAAGATCCGCGTACTCGAGCTTTCTTT.

The J gene is TRBJ2-5, the V gene TRBV4-1; 9 positions agree with TRBD1. Germline V CDR1 and CDR2: MGHRA, YSYEKL. This CDR3 spans 15 amino acids. V shed 5 bases and J 5 bases; nucleotides not matched to a gene: 9. Here the CDR3 reads CASSLQGARAETQYF. CDR3 in DNA: TGCGCCAGCAGCTTACAGGGGGCAAGAGCGGAGACCCAGTACTTC.

The chain recombines TRBV30 with TRBJ1-5, with 8 bases aligning to TRBD1. The CDR3 runs to 18 residues. The germline CDR1 and CDR2 sequences are GTSNPN and SVGIG (reference sequence). The J segment lost 4 bases and the V segment lost 0 bases, leaving 14 bases of the junction unmatched. The DNA of the CDR3 is TGTGCCTGGAGTGTAGGTGATAACAGGGGGTCGGCAAATCAGCCCCAGCATTTT. Amino acids: CAWSVGDNRGSANQPQHF. The entire variable domain, with the rest obtained from reference TRBV30 and TRBJ1-5, is as follows: SQTIHQWPATLVQPVGSPLSLECTVEGTSNPNLYWYRQAAGRGLQLLFYSVGIGQISSEVPQNLSASRPQDRQFILSSKKLLLSDSGFYLCAWSVGDNRGSANQPQHFGDGTRLSIL.

The V call is TRBV25-1, the J call TRBJ2-2, with a possible D match to TRBD2 (6 bases). Per the germline V gene, CDR1 is MGHDK and CDR2 is SYGVNS. Trimming pared 4 bases from V and 8 bases from J, leaving 14 bases between. CDR3 length equals 14 residues. The CDR3 bases are TGTGCCAGCAGTGGGGGAGGATGGGATGGGGAGCTGTTTTTT. This sequence encodes CASSGGGWDGELFF.

The chain combines TRBV7-2 with TRBJ2-3; 7 bases are shared with TRBD2. J gave up 0 bases and V 1 base, and 4 bases lay outside the gene matches. Germline lookup yields CDR1 SGHTA and CDR2 FQGNSA. The CDR3 is 16 amino acids. The CDR3 DNA follows: TGTGCCAGCAGCTTAGAGGGGCGGGAGAGCACAGATACGCAGTATTTT. Amino acid sequence: CASSLEGRESTDTQYF.

This chain connects TRBV29-1 to TRBJ2-2, with D unclear. The CDR3 totals 13 residues. V gave up 3 bases and J gave up 5 bases, with 10 bases separating them. The V gene's germline CDR1 is SQVTM and CDR2 ANQGSEA. CDR3 bases: TGCAGCGTTGATAATCAGTGGACCGGGGAGCTGTTTTTT. Protein product: CSVDNQWTGELFF.

The chain joins TRBV27 to TRBJ2-4; TRBD2 aligns across 8 bases. The CDR3 sequence is 16 residues long. After removal of 4 bases from V and 0 bases from J, the junction contained 5 bases not matched to a gene. CDR1 and CDR2 (germline): MNHEY, SMNVEV (reference sequence). Here the CDR3 reads CASSSGGAGAKNIQYF. The CDR3 DNA sequence: TGTGCCAGCAGTTCCGGGGGGGCCGGAGCCAAAAACATTCAGTACTTC.

This chain links TRBV4-3 with TRBJ1-2; TRBD1 matches at 8 bases. Germline V lookup: CDR1 LGHNA, CDR2 YSLEER. V dropped 0 bases and J dropped 8; count of bases not matched to a gene: 14. The CDR3 has 17 amino acids. The CDR3 region has the DNA TGCGCCAGCAGCCAAGATATAGGGGCAGGGGGCACTCAAGGCTACACCTTC. Its protein product is CASSQDIGAGGTQGYTF.

This clone was seen just once. J is TRBJ2-5 and V is TRBV6-5; D possibly corresponds to TRBD2 (6 bases). This CDR3 is built from 16 residues. From germline, CDR1 is MNHEY and CDR2 SVGAGI. The V end was cut by 0 bases, the J end by 3 bases, with 14 bases between. CDR3 sequence: CASSYSGAPGEETQYF. In nucleotides, the CDR3 is TGTGCCAGCAGTTACTCAGGAGCACCGGGGGAAGAGACCCAGTACTTC.

The chain has TRBV30 and TRBJ1-4, with a weak D call TRBD1 (5 bases). CDR1 GTSNPN and CDR2 SVGIG come from the germline V gene (reference sequence). Trimming took off 0 bases at V and 4 bases at J, with 9 bases between the two ends. CDR3 size: 14 residues. The CDR3 DNA reads TGTGCCTGGAGTGTTTGGGGGGGTAATGAAAAACTGTTTTTT. Translation: CAWSVWGGNEKLFF.

This chain joins TRBV5-8 and TRBJ1-3; perhaps TRBD1 as D (6 bases). Trimming removed 5 bases from V and 6 bases from J, with 21 bases in between. From germline, CDR1 is SGHTS and CDR2 YDEGEE. This CDR3 has 16 amino acids. The CDR3 DNA reads TGTGCCAGCAGGCGGTATACAGGGAGGGGAGCAAACACCATATATTTT. It specifies CASRRYTGRGANTIYF.

CDR3 region: CASSYGGSVNTEAFF. As DNA, the CDR3 is TGTGCCAGCAGTTACGGGGGCAGTGTTAACACTGAAGCTTTCTTT. This chain uses TRBV6-5 with TRBJ1-1, with a tentative D call TRBD1 (6 bases). V was clipped by 2 bases and J by 2 bases, with 12 bases between them. This CDR3 comprises 15 residues. Germline CDR1 is MNHEY and CDR2 is SVGAGI.

This clone was found a few times. The chain joins TRBV27 to TRBJ1-1, with 7 bases matching TRBD1. Germline V lookup: CDR1 MNHEY, CDR2 SMNVEV (reference sequence). CDR3 length: 14 residues. Trimming at V came to 6 bases and at J to 6 bases, leaving 10 bases not matched to a gene. The chain's CDR3 is CASRFRERGPEAFF. In DNA form, the CDR3 reads TGTGCCAGCAGGTTCCGGGAGAGGGGGCCTGAAGCTTTCTTT.

The chain combines TRBV21-1 with TRBJ2-6; the table's D call, TRBD1, was not checked against the DNA. TRBV21-1 is tagged as a pseudogene. This CDR3 spans 18 amino acids. The CDR3 DNA reads TGTGCCAGCAGCAAAGAGCGACAGCCCAACTCTGGGGCCAACGTCCTGACTTTC. It translates to CASSKERQPNSGANVLTF.

Notes on this clone: At one of its ends the junction is not consistent with the germline gene, which may arise from a read error. J is TRBJ1-6 and V is TRBV6-5; possible D gene TRBD1, 6 bases. CDR1 is MNHEY, CDR2 SVGAGI, per germline. The CDR3 is made up of 15 amino acids. This CDR3 reads CASRPDRSYNSPLHF. DNA of the CDR3: TGTGCCAGCAGACCCGACAGGTCCTACAATTCACCCCTCCACTTT.

This clone was seen just once. The chain is built from TRBV13 and TRBJ2-2; 11 bases are shared with TRBD2. The germline V gene encodes CDR1 PRHDT and CDR2 FYEKMQ (reference sequence). The CDR3 totals 15 residues. J was trimmed by 6 bases and V by 4 bases; bases with no gene match: 4. CDR3 amino acids: CASSSGTSGAGELFF. CDR3 nucleotide sequence: TGTGCCAGCAGCTCCGGGACTAGCGGCGCCGGGGAGCTGTTTTTT. Together with reference TRBV13 and TRBJ2-2, the CDR3 gives the full variable domain: AAGVIQSPRHLIKEKRETATLKCYPIPRHDTVYWYQQGPGQDPQFLISFYEKMQSDKGSIPDRFSAQQFSDYHSELNMSSLELGDSALYFCASSSGTSGAGELFFGEGSRLTVL.

The J gene is TRBJ2-2, the V gene TRBV5-4; tentative D call: TRBD1 (9 bases). The germline V and J ends were trimmed by 4 bases and 5 bases, with 18 bases remaining between them. CDR3 length: 16 residues. CDR1 and CDR2 (germline): SGHNT, YYREEE (reference sequence). The DNA for the CDR3 is TGTGCCAGCAGCCGGGGGGGACAGGGAGGGACCGGGGAGCTGTTTTTT. Residues: CASSRGGQGGTGELFF.

This clone has only a few counts. The chain joins TRBV5-8 to TRBJ1-5; 7 positions match TRBD1. The germline V gene has CDR1 SGHTS and CDR2 YDEGEE. V dropped 4 bases and J dropped 7; count of bases not matched to a gene: 14. The CDR3 runs to 16 residues. The CDR3 protein is CASSPVFGTEYQPQHF. CDR3 in DNA: TGTGCCAGCAGCCCGGTCTTCGGGACAGAATACCAGCCCCAGCATTTT.

Note on this clone: At one end the junction does not follow the germline gene, possibly because of a read error. The J gene is TRBJ1-1, the V gene TRBV29-1, with 9 bases aligning to TRBD1. Germline V gives CDR1 SQVTM, CDR2 ANQGSEA. The CDR3 has 13 amino acids. For the CDR3, the DNA is TGCAGCGAGCACAGGGGGCGAAACACTAAAGCTTTCTTT. Residues: CSEHRGRNTKAFF.

This clone was seen a handful of times. The genes are TRBV25-1 and TRBJ2-5; 9 bases fit TRBD1. The ends lost 7 bases at V and 3 bases at J; junction bases unmatched: 9. Germline-derived CDR1 and CDR2 are MGHDK and SYGVNS. This CDR3 spans 15 amino acids. CDR3 residues: CASKGGDRVKETQYF. The CDR3 DNA is TGTGCCAGCAAGGGCGGGGACAGGGTCAAAGAGACCCAGTACTTC.